This entry is about one T cell receptor beta chain. This record comes from a study of shared T cell receptors in the human thymus. V lost 4 bases, J lost 0 bases, and 6 bases stayed unmatched. The CDR3 covers 15 residues. In germline, CDR1 is GTSNPN, CDR2 SVGIG (reference sequence). Sequencing used immunoSEQ multiplex PCR; TCRdb keeps in-frame clones, though not all of them. The sample has about 500,000 clones; about 80% are singletons. These data were also reused for a study on human thymus T cells.

The sequencing sample was made of thymocytes. The chain is built from TRBV30 and TRBJ2-1, with TRBD1 matching 7 bases. The TCR comes from a boy under three years old with a congenital heart defect. DNA of the CDR3: TGTGCCTGGACCCCGCACAGGGGCTCCTACAATGAGCAGTTCTTC. Residues: CAWTPHRGSYNEQFF.